A selection of T cell receptor beta chains follows, all from one sample in a study of PD-L1 blockade in urothelial cancer. The protocol was immunoSEQ multiplex PCR, while the TCRdb copy is restricted to in-frame clones and leaves out a portion. The repertoire has some 120,000 clones, about 89% of them found once; the top ten carry about 1.8%. This specimen consisted of PBMCs, obtained around atezolizumab (anti-PD-L1) treatment. The source of these receptors is a man aged 55-75 years with urothelial cancer. CDR3s include the opening cysteine and the closing phenylalanine or tryptophan.

J: TRBJ1-1
V: TRBV30
CDR3: CAYQGDTEAFF

J: TRBJ1-2
V: TRBV18
CDR3: CASSPYTDREHGYTF

J: TRBJ1-1
V: TRBV28
CDR3: CASSGYGQGDTEAFF

J: TRBJ2-7
V: TRBV6-6
CDR3: CASTSSGASYEQYF

J: TRBJ2-1
V: TRBV1
CDR3: CTSSHPPRTSGPSSSYNEQFF

J: TRBJ2-3
V: TRBV6-1
CDR3: CASSVRDRGQDTQYF

J: TRBJ2-7
V: TRBV7-2
CDR3: CASSADTGVASYEQYF

J: TRBJ1-3
V: TRBV5-1
CDR3: CASSLTGDSGNTIYF

J: TRBJ2-7
V: TRBV4-2
CDR3: CASSQDLEMSYEQYF

J: TRBJ2-3
V: TRBV7-2
CDR3: CAGSLTGFSTDTQYF

J: TRBJ2-1
V: TRBV12-1
CDR3: CASSPRWVAGDLGSYNEQFF

J: TRBJ2-3
V: TRBV19
CDR3: CASSKGQGRTDTQYF

J: TRBJ2-2
V: TRBV4-1
CDR3: CASSPGTTTGELFF

J: TRBJ2-3
V: TRBV7-2
CDR3: CASSLQPSADTQYF

J: TRBJ2-7
V: TRBV19
CDR3: CASSMGTENEQYF

J: TRBJ1-1
V: TRBV28
CDR3: CASSSLATGWSTEAFF

J: TRBJ1-1
V: TRBV28
CDR3: CASSKGLGGEAFF

J: TRBJ1-5
V: TRBV28
CDR3: CASSFPLGGQPQHF

J: TRBJ2-5
V: TRBV5-1
CDR3: CASSLNQRETQYF

J: TRBJ2-1
V: TRBV10-1
CDR3: CASSPTARNEQFF

J: TRBJ2-1
V: TRBV5-1
CDR3: CASSLVGTDYNEQFF

J: TRBJ2-7
V: TRBV19
CDR3: CASSTLAGESYEQYF

J: TRBJ2-3
V: TRBV27
CDR3: CASSPGEGRQAAQYF

J: TRBJ1-5
V: TRBV7-9
CDR3: CASSKGTVNQPQHF

J: TRBJ2-1
V: TRBV21-1
CDR3: CASSAEWGLAGLSDEQFF

J: TRBJ2-2
V: TRBV11-1
CDR3: CASSPDRVPGELFF

J: TRBJ2-5
V: TRBV9
CDR3: CASSFGRGTETQYF

J: TRBJ2-7
V: TRBV25-1
CDR3: CASSVAGYPYEQYF

J: TRBJ2-1
V: TRBV5-1
CDR3: CASSLDDRDEQFF

J: TRBJ2-7
V: TRBV5-5
CDR3: CASSPTLAGGSYYEQYF

J: TRBJ1-1
V: TRBV6-5
CDR3: CASSSDRGLLNTEAFF